Listed below are T cell receptor beta chains from one sample, sequenced in a study of human T cells and chemical hapten exposure. TCRdb used MiXCR to reprocess the RACE reads, holding one entry per CDR3 protein. The sample contains tens of thousands of distinct CDR3 sequences, approximately 13% of which appear only once. The source material was whole blood, sampled in connection with sensitization to the hapten diphenylcyclopropenone (DPC). The source is a woman aged 45-65 years with alopecia areata. Some clones in this sample may be carry-over from other donors' samples. The CDR3 runs from the conserved cysteine through the conserved F or W. A D gene is named only where the DNA matches it firmly. Some rows mark clone size as missing; the rest say once, few, many or name a class of expanded clone.

few,TRBJ2-1,NA,TRBV5-1,TGCGCCAGCAGCTTGGAGGCTAGCCGTGAGCAGTTCTTC,CASSLEASREQFF
NA,TRBJ1-5,NA,TRBV20-1,TGCAGTGCTAGAGGGCCCAGGTCACCGAATCAGCCCCAGCATTTT,CSARGPRSPNQPQHF
medium-sized,TRBJ2-6,TRBD1,TRBV6-1,TGTGCCAGCGGACAGGCATCCTCTGGGGCCAACGTCCTGACTTTC,CASGQASSGANVLTF
NA,TRBJ1-1,NA,TRBV12-3/TRBV12-4,TGTGCCAGCAGTCAACCTCAGCTTCTGAACACTGAAGCTTTCTTT,CASSQPQLLNTEAFF
many,TRBJ2-2,NA,TRBV6-4,TGTGCCAGCAGCCCCGCGGCAGGCACCACCGGGGAGCTGTTTTTT,CASSPAAGTTGELFF
many,TRBJ1-1,TRBD1,TRBV29-1,TGCAGCGTTGGACCCACAGGGGGCACTGAAGCTTTCTTT,CSVGPTGGTEAFF
many,TRBJ2-7,NA,TRBV28,TGTGCCAGCAGGATTGGGGCCTACGAGCAGTACTTC,CASRIGAYEQYF
NA,TRBJ1-1,NA,TRBV7-2,TGTGCCAGCAGCTTAGAAGTTTCCCGAGGGGCTTTCTTT,CASSLEVSRGAFF
NA,TRBJ1-6,NA,TRBV6-6,TGTGCCAGCAGTCCCGCCAGGGTAGCATCCTATAATTCACCCCTCCACTTT,CASSPARVASYNSPLHF
many,TRBJ1-4,TRBD1,TRBV29-1,TGCAGCGTTTCCGACAGGGTATCAACTAATGAAAAACTGTTTTTT,CSVSDRVSTNEKLFF
NA,TRBJ2-1,NA,TRBV7-6,TGTGCCAGCAGCCCCTGGACTGTCAGCTCCTACAATGAGCAGTTCTTC,CASSPWTVSSYNEQFF
many,TRBJ2-3,TRBD2,TRBV20-1,TGCAGTGCTATTCACCCTAGCGGAAGCACAGATACGCAGTATTTT,CSAIHPSGSTDTQYF
few,TRBJ2-1,TRBD1,TRBV5-4,TGTGCCAGCAGCTTGGACAGGGGGCTGTACAATGAGCAGTTCTTC,CASSLDRGLYNEQFF
few,TRBJ2-5,TRBD2,TRBV14,TGTGCCAGCAGCTGGACTAGCGGGAGCGGCCAAGAGACCCAGTACTTC,CASSWTSGSGQETQYF
NA,TRBJ2-7,NA,TRBV5-1,TGCGCCAGCAGCAGAACCAGGGACTACGAGCAGTACTTC,CASSRTRDYEQYF
many,TRBJ1-1,TRBD1,TRBV29-1,TGCAGCGTGAGAGGACAGGGGAACACTGAAGCTTTCTTT,CSVRGQGNTEAFF
NA,TRBJ2-5,TRBD2,TRBV20-1,TGCAGTGCTAGGGTGCTAGCGGGAGTGGGAGAGACCCAGTACTTC,CSARVLAGVGETQYF
many,TRBJ2-2,NA,TRBV14,TGTGCCAGCAGCCAACTAGTGAACACCGGGGAGCTGTTTTTT,CASSQLVNTGELFF
many,TRBJ2-5,TRBD2,TRBV11-2,TGTGCCAGCAGCTTGCTAGCGGGTGAACAAGAGACCCAGTACTTC,CASSLLAGEQETQYF
few,TRBJ2-1,NA,TRBV20-1,TGCAGTACGAGGGGGAGCTCCTACAATGAGCAGTTCTTC,CSTRGSSYNEQFF
NA,TRBJ1-5,NA,TRBV6-1,TGTGCCACTATGGTGGGCAATCAGCCCCAGCATTTT,CATMVGNQPQHF
many,TRBJ2-1,NA,TRBV2,TGTGCCAGCAGTGAAGACTTCCTAGGAGGTAGCGGTTACTACAATGAGCAGTTCTTC,CASSEDFLGGSGYYNEQFF
NA,TRBJ1-1,NA,TRBV21-1,TGTGCCAGCAGCCCCCCCTGGGACAGGGTTCGCACTGAAGCTCTCTTT,CASSPPWDRVRTEALF
NA,TRBJ2-1,TRBD2,TRBV5-1,TGCGCCAGCAGCTGGACTAGCGGGAGGGTAGCAGGAGGTGAGCAGTTCTTC,CASSWTSGRVAGGEQFF
many,TRBJ2-2,TRBD1,TRBV29-1,TGCAGCGTACAGGGGAGGAACACCGGGGAGCTGTTTTTT,CSVQGRNTGELFF
NA,TRBJ2-1,NA,TRBV7-9,TGTGCCAGCAGCTTAGACAGGGCCGCGTACAATGAGCAGTTCTTC,CASSLDRAAYNEQFF
many,TRBJ1-1,NA,TRBV9,TGTGCCAGCAGCTCTGGCACTGAAGCTTTCTTT,CASSSGTEAFF
many,TRBJ1-2,NA,TRBV3-1,TGTGCCAGCAGCCAAGCTGCGGGGTTTGTCTACACCTTC,CASSQAAGFVYTF
few,TRBJ2-5,TRBD2,TRBV7-9,TGTGCCAGCAGCCTAGGGACTAGCGGTAATCAAGAGACCCAGTACTTC,CASSLGTSGNQETQYF
many,TRBJ2-2,NA,TRBV6-5,TGTGCCGGTGGAAGGGAGCCGAACACCGGGGAGCTGTTTTTT,CAGGREPNTGELFF
few,TRBJ1-3,TRBD1,TRBV18,TGTGCCAGCTCGACTTTCGGGACAGGGTTTTCCGTAGCTCTGGAAACACCGAACACCATATATTTT,CASSTFGTGFSVALETPNTIYF
few,TRBJ2-1,TRBD2,TRBV28,TGTGCCAGCAGTTTAACGGGACTACCGAACAATGAGCAGTTCTTC,CASSLTGLPNNEQFF
once,TRBJ2-3,TRBD2,TRBV12-3/TRBV12-4,TGTGCCAGCAGTCCTAGTGGGACTAGCGGGATGGGTACGCAGTATTTT,CASSPSGTSGMGTQYF
NA,TRBJ2-3,TRBD1,TRBV3-1,TGTGCCAGCAGCCAGGGGACAGGGAGCACAGATACGCAGTATTTT,CASSQGTGSTDTQYF
many,TRBJ1-4,NA,TRBV12-3/TRBV12-4,TGTGCCAGCAGTTTTGAGGGTCAGCCGGGCACTAATGAAAAACTGTTTTTT,CASSFEGQPGTNEKLFF
once,TRBJ1-1,TRBD1,TRBV12-3/TRBV12-4,TGTGCCAGCGCGCATAGCAGGGGGGACTCCACTGAAGCTTTCTTT,CASAHSRGDSTEAFF
many,TRBJ2-2,NA,TRBV7-8,TGTGCCAGCAGCTTAATGAACACCGGGGAGCTGTTTTTT,CASSLMNTGELFF
many,TRBJ2-7,TRBD2,TRBV6-4,TGTGCCAGCAGTGACGGACTAGCGGACTACGAGCAGTACTTC,CASSDGLADYEQYF
NA,TRBJ2-7,TRBD2,TRBV9,TGTGCCAGCAGCCTAGGACTAGCGAAGGACGAGCAGTACTTC,CASSLGLAKDEQYF
many,TRBJ2-2,TRBD2,TRBV12-3/TRBV12-4,TGTGCCAGCAGTTTAAGCCCCCTAGCGGGATATTCGAACACCGGGGAGCTGTTTTTT,CASSLSPLAGYSNTGELFF
many,TRBJ2-3,NA,TRBV12-3/TRBV12-4,TGTGCCAGCAGTTTTGGCGCCGGAACAGATACGCAGTATTTT,CASSFGAGTDTQYF
many,TRBJ1-2,NA,TRBV20-1,TGCAGTGCTAGAGATAGGAGGGGTCCTCACTATGGCTACACCTTC,CSARDRRGPHYGYTF
few,TRBJ2-7,TRBD2,TRBV20-1,TGCAGTGCTAGAGAAGTTGGGACCGGACTAGCGGGCAGCTCCTACGAGCAGTACTTC,CSAREVGTGLAGSSYEQYF
many,TRBJ2-6,TRBD2,TRBV6-4,TGTGCCAGCAGTGTCCTAGCGGGGGCCTCTGGGGCCAACGTCCTGACTTTC,CASSVLAGASGANVLTF
few,TRBJ1-2,TRBD1,TRBV19,TGTGCCAGTAGTCCTCAGATAACAGGGGGGAATGGCTACACCTTC,CASSPQITGGNGYTF
many,TRBJ2-5,NA,TRBV12-3/TRBV12-4,TGCGCCAGCAGTCTTCAAGAGACCCAGTACTTC,CASSLQETQYF
NA,TRBJ2-5,NA,TRBV7-2,TGTGCCAGCAGCGCCGTCGGACTAATCCAAGAGACCCAGTACTTC,CASSAVGLIQETQYF
NA,TRBJ2-7,TRBD1,TRBV2,TGTGCCAGCAGCTCTCAGGGGGCAACTCTAGGAGAGCAGTACTTC,CASSSQGATLGEQYF
few,TRBJ2-7,NA,TRBV2,TGTGCCAGCAGGTCGGCCAGTTGGTGGCAGTACTTC,CASRSASWWQYF
few,TRBJ2-1,NA,TRBV6-1,TGTGCCAGCAGTGAATGGGGACGGGGCAATGAGCAGTTCTTC,CASSEWGRGNEQFF
NA,TRBJ2-4,NA,TRBV20-1,TGCAGTGCTAGAGATGCTCGGCAGGGTCTAGCCAAAAACATTCAGTACTTC,CSARDARQGLAKNIQYF
many,TRBJ1-1,NA,TRBV11-2,TGTGCCAGCAACAGGAACACTGAAGCTTTCTTT,CASNRNTEAFF
many,TRBJ2-1,NA,TRBV3-1,TGTGCCAGCAGCCAAGAGAGACAATACAATGAGCAGTTCTTC,CASSQERQYNEQFF
many,TRBJ2-6,NA,TRBV10-2,TGCGCCAGCAGTGACCCGACGCCCGCCTCTGGGGCCAACGTCCTGACTTTC,CASSDPTPASGANVLTF
NA,TRBJ2-5,TRBD1,TRBV5-1,TGCGCCAGCAGCACGAGACAGGGACAAGAGACCCAGTACTTC,CASSTRQGQETQYF
NA,TRBJ2-2,NA,TRBV27,TGTGCCAGCAGTTCCGGGACAACCCTCCGGGAGCTGTTTTTT,CASSSGTTLRELFF
NA,TRBJ2-3,NA,TRBV29-1,TGCAGCGCTGGACTTGTAAGCACAGATACGCAGTATTTT,CSAGLVSTDTQYF
few,TRBJ1-2,NA,TRBV21-1,TGTGCCAGCAGCAATCGACGGGGGCACGTCTATGGCTACACCTTC,CASSNRRGHVYGYTF
few,TRBJ1-5,NA,TRBV7-8,TGTGCCAGCAGCCCTGGGGGGAGTAATCAGCCCCAGCATTTT,CASSPGGSNQPQHF
many,TRBJ2-5,TRBD2,TRBV12-3/TRBV12-4,TGTGCCAGCAGTTCAGCTAGCGGGAGTGGAGAGACCCAGTACTTC,CASSSASGSGETQYF